The present TCR beta chain was sequenced within a study of blood T cells in healthy people across ages. Donors gave 9 to 10 milliliters of peripheral blood apiece. CDR3 size: 15 residues. Germline CDR1 is MNHEY and CDR2 is SVGEGT. The V gene end was trimmed by 1 base and the J gene end by 4 bases; junction bases not matched to a gene: 4. Primed by a sample-barcoded 5' primer and a J-beta primer mix, a second PCR proceeded for 7 to 11 cycles. The study obtained at least 2.5 million CDR3-containing paired-end reads from every sample. TCRdb reanalysed the 5' RACE reads using MiXCR and keeps one entry per CDR3 protein. The sample lists more than 500,000 distinct CDR3 sequences; 27% were seen once. The sample was also reused in another study, on T cells of mothers and their children.

This TCR was recovered from a boy aged 2-15 years in good health. The chain is built from TRBV6-2 or TRBV6-3 and TRBJ1-5; 7 bases agree with TRBD1. The sample comprised blood. This chain's CDR3 is CASSYWAGGNQPQHF. For the CDR3, the DNA is TGTGCCAGCAGTTACTGGGCAGGGGGAAATCAGCCCCAGCATTTT.